Included here is one T cell receptor beta chain sequence, with context. Its cognate antigen is unknown. CDR1 KGHSH and CDR2 LQKENI come from the germline V gene. The CDR3 consists of 12 residues. The V and J ends lost 6 bases and 3 bases respectively, with 9 bases between them. Time point in this sample: newly diagnosed, previously untreated cHL patient sample. Newly diagnosed, untreated classical Hodgkin lymphoma PBMCs provided comparison. The data were obtained in a study of PD-1 blockade in classical Hodgkin lymphoma. This table comes from immunoSEQ multiplex PCR, and its TCRdb copy is limited to in-frame clones, with some not included. The sample carries roughly 77,000 clones, approximately 93% recorded once. General study points: There remain no defined causes for the repertoire differences, which possibly reflect disease activity or prior therapy. Relapsed/refractory patients reportedly had the lowest baseline TCR diversity, below newly diagnosed patients, who were below healthy donors.

The receptor's source is a human donor with classical Hodgkin lymphoma. Source material: peripheral blood mononuclear cells (PBMCs). The chain has TRBV18 and TRBJ2-7, with D possibly matching TRBD1 (6 bases). CDR3 amino acids: CASSGDIYEQYF. The CDR3 DNA sequence: TGTGCCAGCTCGGGGGACATCTACGAGCAGTACTTC.